This TCR beta chain derives from a study of T cell responses to AZD1222 COVID-19 vaccine. Repertoires were generated with immunoSEQ multiplex PCR, while TCRdb's copy carries only in-frame clones and drops some. Here the sample spans roughly 140,000 clones, around 92% being singletons. Notes on the study in general: Donors were largely white British and mainly female; clonal diversity was possibly underestimated. Recipients of two AZD1222 doses showed rising Spike-specific TCR breadth and depth. Along spike, vaccine-associated CD4 TCRs were found throughout, with dominance at 160-218 and 743-854.

On this clone itself: Its specificity is not known.

The material was peripheral blood, obtained after recovery from COVID-19. The TCR sequence derives from an adult who had recovered from COVID-19.

Written as DNA, the CDR3 is TGTGCCACCAGCAGAGATCATGTAGTAGGGGGCGAAGCTTTCTTT. Amino acids: CATSRDHVVGGEAFF. The chain joins TRBV15 to TRBJ1-1; 7 nucleotides align to TRBD1. There are 15 residues in the CDR3. Looked up from germline, CDR1 is LNHNV and CDR2 is YYDKDF (reference sequence). V trimming: 0 bases; J trimming: 8 bases; junction bases outside the gene matches: 9.